The source of this TCR beta chain is a study of CD8 T cells in Susac syndrome (dated by TCRdb to the late 2010s). General notes on the study: Whether CD8+ T cell activation and differentiation in Susac syndrome was antigen driven was tested using repertoire sequencing. What the research found in general, with its limitations: The TCR sequencing and HLA analysis was acknowledged to have included a relatively small number of individuals.

Peripheral blood CD8+ and CD4+ T cells from healthy donors, Susac syndrome patients and multiple sclerosis patients were profiled using high-throughput TCR beta sequencing. The multiple sclerosis controls were treatment-naive patients whose relapsing-remitting disease, either stable or active, fulfilled the revised McDonald criteria. Bulk CD8+ and CD4+ T cells were purified by magnetic negative isolation, while CD8+ TEMRA cells were enriched using FACS. Blood was collected in EDTA tubes and processed within 24 hours, with PBMCs isolated through density gradient centrifugation. PBMCs intended for TCR sequencing were cryopreserved in liquid nitrogen and were subsequently thawed in a 37 degrees C water bath. The sorted or isolated CD4+, CD8+ and CD8+ TEMRA cells had a purity of 90% or higher. RNA was extracted with the RNeasy kit and roughly 0.5 to 1 ug was reverse transcribed using random hexamers. The immunoSEQ multiplex PCR assay, covering 54 Vbeta and 13 Jbeta segments, was used to amplify TCR beta CDR3 regions. To correct PCR amplification bias, a synthetic template baseline was used for both primer optimization and computational correction. On the authors' methods: Reads were assigned to V, D and J genes according to IMGT and analyzed in immunoSEQ Analyzer, with only productive sequences retained. Clonality was calculated as one minus the Shannon entropy normalized by log2 of the number of productive unique sequences. Public and private clones were assessed among the 100 most prevalent clones of each patient and control. Clones were defined as Susac-specific when absent from the healthy and MS cohorts, from roughly 1,000 published viral clones and from other ImmuneACCESS disease sequences. The raw public data were reprocessed by TCRdb itself: fastp quality trimming at Q25, MiXCR clonotype calling, in-frame beta chains only. Every distinct CDR3 protein forms one entry, paired with its most common genes and DNA. The V and J calls come from TCRdb's annotation, not from the publication. This sample has around 71,000 distinct CDR3 sequences in its table, and 96% of those were observed once. Around 0.11% of the sample is taken by the ten largest.

In the case of this clonotype: No antigen is known for it. No much larger clone is present one base from it, and per-base qualities are unavailable.

The germline V gene specifies SGHRS as CDR1 and YFSETQ as CDR2. The CDR3 runs 13 residues from the cysteine to the phenylalanine. Just the 39-base CDR3 DNA is kept, in frame starting at base 1. V loses 3 bases of germline sequence and J loses 8 bases, and the interval between the two ends is 11 bases. The rearranged chain carries TRBV5-1 and TRBJ2-2, with no reliable assignment of the D segment. This sequence was found in a human donor with multiple sclerosis. The specimen sequenced was CD4+ T cells from PBMCs. The nucleotide sequence is TGCGCCAGCAGCTATGATATCCCGGGGGAGCTGTTTTTT. Translation gives CASSYDIPGELFF.